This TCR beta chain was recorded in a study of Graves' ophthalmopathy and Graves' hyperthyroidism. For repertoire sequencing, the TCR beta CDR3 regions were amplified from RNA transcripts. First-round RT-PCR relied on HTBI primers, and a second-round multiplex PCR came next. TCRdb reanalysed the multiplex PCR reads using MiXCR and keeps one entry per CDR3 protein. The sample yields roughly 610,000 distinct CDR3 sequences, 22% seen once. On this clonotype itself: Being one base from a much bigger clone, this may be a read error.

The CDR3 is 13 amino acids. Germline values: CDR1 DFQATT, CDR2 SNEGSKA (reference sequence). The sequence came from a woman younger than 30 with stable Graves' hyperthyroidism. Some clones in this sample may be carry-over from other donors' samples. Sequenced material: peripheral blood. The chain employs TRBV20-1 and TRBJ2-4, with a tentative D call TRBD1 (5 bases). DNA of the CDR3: TGCAGTTCTAGAGTAGGCAGGGTAAACATTCAGTACTTC. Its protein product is CSSRVGRVNIQYF.